A single TCR beta chain is shown here with its context. Antigen: not known. Naive CD8+ T cells were CD45RO-CCR7+CD27+CD95-. These data originate in a study of CXCR3-negative and CXCR3-positive naive CD8 T cells. The study's findings and limits: More hydrophobic TRB CDR3s were found in CXCR3-positive naive cells than in CXCR3-negative naive cells.

There are 15 residues in the CDR3. Germline assignment: CDR1 SEHNR and CDR2 FQNEAQ (reference sequence). UMI-labeled TRB cDNA libraries were prepared by 5' RACE. Reanalyzing the 5' RACE reads, TCRdb keeps one entry per CDR3 protein, without DNA. Its table lists 55,000 to 65,000 distinct CDR3 sequences. The V and J genes are TRBV7-9 and TRBJ2-1; lacking DNA, the TRBD1 call made by TCRdb goes unchecked. The sequencing sample was made of naive CXCR3- CD8+ T cells from blood. The sample's subset: CD45RO-CCR7+CD27+CD95- naive CD8+ T cells lacking CXCR3 (TNR3-). The TCR comes from a human donor in good health. Some clones in this sample may be carry-over from other donors' samples. The CDR3 sequence is CASSSTAGAGNEQFF.